Sequencing of this T cell receptor beta chain was carried out in a study of T cells in tuberculosis. Study as a whole: This South African cohort compared adolescents with or without latent tuberculosis against adults with active tuberculosis. Within 7 days of starting treatment, or before, PBMC were stored. Notes on the study in general: Smaller distances to GMM-specific TCRs suggested their expansion in active tuberculosis.

As to this clone: Its target is unknown.

Per germline, CDR1 SGHNT and CDR2 YYREEE (reference sequence). Trimming pared 4 bases from V and 6 bases from J, leaving 10 bases between. This CDR3 is built from 13 residues. Profiled with immunoSEQ multiplex PCR; TCRdb holds only in-frame clones, not every one. The table records 30,000 or so clones, 86% of them present only once. As to time point: new active TB diagnosis, blood taken before or within 7 days of starting treatment. The clonotype was recovered from an adult with tuberculosis. This chain links TRBV5-4 with TRBJ2-2; a possible D gene is TRBD1 (6 bases). This sample comprised PBMCs, obtained at tuberculosis diagnosis. The CDR3: CASSPTGPGELFF. The DNA for the CDR3 is TGTGCCAGCAGCCCTACAGGGCCCGGGGAGCTGTTTTTT. The full variable domain, completed using reference TRBV5-4 and TRBJ2-2, is ETGVTQSPTHLIKTRGQQVTLRCSSQSGHNTVSWYQQALGQGPQFIFQYYREEENGRGNFPPRFSGLQFPNYSSELNVNALELDDSALYLCASSPTGPGELFFGEGSRLTVL.